The T cell receptor (beta chain) under discussion was sequenced for a study of blood T cell repertoires in COVID-19. Overall study: The samples span acute and convalescent COVID-19 from the United States, Italy and Spain. The cDNA or gDNA used as material had been derived from T cells, B-cell-depleted T cells, or PBMCs.

As regards this clone: Other DNA sequences in the sample encode the same CDR3.

From germline, CDR1 is SGHRS and CDR2 YFSETQ. The CDR3 contains 13 residues. V dropped 0 bases and J dropped 4 bases, with 7 bases sitting between them. Authors' processing steps: Amplification with reference gene primers provided the estimates of nucleated cell counts. Produced via immunoSEQ multiplex PCR; TCRdb's table is partial and in-frame only. The V and J calls and clone size are taken from that table; D and trimming were inferred from the DNA. In the table there are 200,000 to 250,000 clones, around nine tenths of which are singletons. The specimen sequenced was peripheral blood. The clonotype comes from a woman between 65 and 79 years old with active or convalescent COVID-19. This sequence joins TRBV5-1 and TRBJ1-1; no clear D gene. CDR3 in amino acids: CASSLVGSTEAFF. Here the CDR3 DNA reads TGCGCCAGCAGCTTGGTGGGGAGCACTGAAGCTTTCTTT.